One T cell receptor beta chain is described in this entry. Its antigen is currently unknown. Germline lookup yields CDR1 LNHDA and CDR2 SQIVND (reference sequence). The CDR3 totals 13 residues. V dropped 7 bases and J dropped 0 bases, with 9 bases sitting between them. TCRdb keeps only in-frame clones here, not all; method: immunoSEQ multiplex PCR. The sample shows about 24,000 clones, approximately 88% of them seen only once. This sample is part of a study of T cells in localized non-small cell lung cancer. General observations from the study: It was uninvolved adjacent lung that showed the highest T cell clonality, exceeding tumor. Median around 54 top-100 tumor clones were shared with paired adjacent lung. A denser population of T cells in blood accompanied longer overall survival.

This clonotype originated in a woman aged 40-70 years with stage III lung adenocarcinoma. The gene calls are TRBV19 and TRBJ1-1, with D possibly matching TRBD1 (5 bases). The sequencing here drew on peripheral blood mononuclear cells, taken before any cancer treatment. The CDR3 region is CASTRGVNTEAFF. The CDR3 DNA reads TGTGCCAGTACGAGGGGAGTGAACACTGAAGCTTTCTTT.